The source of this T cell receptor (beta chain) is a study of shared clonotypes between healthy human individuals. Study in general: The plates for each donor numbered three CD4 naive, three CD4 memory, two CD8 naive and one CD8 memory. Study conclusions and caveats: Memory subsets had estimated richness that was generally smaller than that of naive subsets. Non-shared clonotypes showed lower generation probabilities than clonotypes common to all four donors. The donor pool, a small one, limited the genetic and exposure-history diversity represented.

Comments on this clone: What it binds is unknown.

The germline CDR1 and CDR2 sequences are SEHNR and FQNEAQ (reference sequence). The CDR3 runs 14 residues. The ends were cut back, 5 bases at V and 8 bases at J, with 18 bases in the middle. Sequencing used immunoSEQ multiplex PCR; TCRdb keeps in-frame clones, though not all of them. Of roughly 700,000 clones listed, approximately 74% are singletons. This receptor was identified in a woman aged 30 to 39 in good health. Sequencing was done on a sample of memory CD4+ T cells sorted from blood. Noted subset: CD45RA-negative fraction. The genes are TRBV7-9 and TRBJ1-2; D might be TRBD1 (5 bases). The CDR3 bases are TGTGCCAGCAGCCCCTCAAACGGGGCAAAGGGCTACACCTTC. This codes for CASSPSNGAKGYTF.